This T cell receptor beta chain was found in a study of cytomegalovirus exposure and HLA in healthy donors. Amplification used 60 Vbeta primers and 13 Jbeta primers. Profiling relied on immunoSEQ multiplex PCR, and the TCRdb table lists in-frame clones only, not all of them. Altogether about 110,000 clones are present, 73% being singletons, with the ten largest covering 7.8%. V was shortened by 5 bases and J by 2 bases, with 21 bases between the two germline ends. The CDR3 has 16 amino acids. CDR1 and CDR2 from the germline V gene are GTSNPN and SVGIG (reference sequence). The sequenced sample consisted of PBMCs. This clonotype was obtained from a man aged 25 to 40 in good health and CMV-seronegative. V usage is TRBV30 and J usage is TRBJ1-2, with a possible D match to TRBD1 (6 bases). CDR3 residues: CAWSGGVGFGNYGYTF. In DNA form, the CDR3 reads TGTGCCTGGTCGGGGGGCGTAGGTTTTGGGAACTATGGCTACACCTTC.